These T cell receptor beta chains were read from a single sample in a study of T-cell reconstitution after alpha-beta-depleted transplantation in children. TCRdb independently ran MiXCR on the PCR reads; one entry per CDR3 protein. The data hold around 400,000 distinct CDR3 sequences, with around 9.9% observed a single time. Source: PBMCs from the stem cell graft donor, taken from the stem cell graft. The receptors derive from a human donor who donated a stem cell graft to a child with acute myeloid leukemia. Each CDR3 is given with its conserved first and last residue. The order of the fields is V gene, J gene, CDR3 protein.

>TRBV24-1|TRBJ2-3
CATSDRGTLGYESTQYF
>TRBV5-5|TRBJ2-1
CASSLGTSGREDEQFF
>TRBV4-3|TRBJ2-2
CASSQDSGGTGELFF
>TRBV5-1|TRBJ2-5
CASSSGTQETQYF
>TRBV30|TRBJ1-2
CAWRGQGVGFLGGYTF
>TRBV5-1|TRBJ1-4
CASSLAADRGNEKLFF
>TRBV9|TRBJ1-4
CASSTGHLNEKLFF
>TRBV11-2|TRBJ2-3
CASSQNGAGYTDTQYF
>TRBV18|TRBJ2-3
CASTRLAADTQYF
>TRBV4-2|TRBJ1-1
CASSPTPGQNTEAFF
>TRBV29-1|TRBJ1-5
CSAEVRGGNQPQHF
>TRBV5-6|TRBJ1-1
CASAAGMNTEAFF
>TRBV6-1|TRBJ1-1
CASSAGEVGTEAFF
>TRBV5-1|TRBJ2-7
CASSTGTAGYEQYF
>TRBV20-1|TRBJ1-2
CSAPGTSDYGYTF
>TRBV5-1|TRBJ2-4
CASSLGLFHATAAKNIQYF
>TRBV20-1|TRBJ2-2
CSARTRGDTGELFF
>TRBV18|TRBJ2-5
CASSQGVQETQYF
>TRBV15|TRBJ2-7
CATSRVGVAGYEQYF
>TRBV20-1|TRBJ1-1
CSARDPKSAGNEAFF
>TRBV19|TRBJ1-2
CASSRDGGGTNYGYTF
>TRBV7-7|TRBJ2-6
CASSPSGANVLTF
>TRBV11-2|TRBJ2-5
CASSLDVETQYF
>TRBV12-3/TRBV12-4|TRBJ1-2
CASSLWDRGPEHYGYTF
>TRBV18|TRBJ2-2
CASSPTGANTGELFF
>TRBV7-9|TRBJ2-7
CASSLEGAQYF
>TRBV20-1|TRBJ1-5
CSARGEGHQPQHF
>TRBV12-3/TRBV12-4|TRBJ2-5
CASSFNPAIGKTQYF
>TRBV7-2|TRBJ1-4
CASSTNRAYNEKLFF
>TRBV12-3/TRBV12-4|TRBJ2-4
CASSLNGKNIQYF
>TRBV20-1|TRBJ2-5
CSARVTGRGRRETQYF
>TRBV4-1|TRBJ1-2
CASSQQGTGNGYTF
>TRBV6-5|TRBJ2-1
CASSYFTGGLYNEQFF
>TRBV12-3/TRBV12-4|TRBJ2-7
CASSSVPYEQYF
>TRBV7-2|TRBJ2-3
CASSVRGADTQYF
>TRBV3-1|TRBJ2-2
CASSQGPGQYLTGELFF
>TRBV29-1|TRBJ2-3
CSVEDPGRGVTDTQYF
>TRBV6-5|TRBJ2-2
CASSYPAAGELFF
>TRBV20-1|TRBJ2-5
CSAKTKPGETQYF
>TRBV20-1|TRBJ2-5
CSAHRGQETQYF